Below, one T cell receptor (beta chain) is given with its context. Antigen specificity is unknown. This entry is derived from a study of shared clonotypes between healthy human individuals. Donors had no recently reported acute infections or vaccinations and were HIV-negative. An approximately 210 ng quantity of DNA, some 30,000 T cell genomes, went into the sorted-subset replicate PCRs. The data were produced by immunoSEQ multiplex PCR, yet TCRdb's version contains in-frame clones alone and is incomplete. The sample lists more than 500,000 clones, 95% to 97% occurring once. Trimming pared 7 bases from V and 5 bases from J, leaving 11 bases between. Germline V gene data show CDR1 as LNHDA and CDR2 as SQIVND (reference sequence). CDR3 length equals 12 residues. Study-wide points: The naive CD4 repertoires of a handful of donors were compared, and around 4.7% of clonotypes were shared. What rarefaction showed was incomplete sorted-subset sequencing despite large depth.

The genes are TRBV19 and TRBJ2-5; D is perhaps TRBD2 (7 bases). The specimen was naive CD4+ T cells sorted from blood. Documented subset: CD45RA+ positively selected. This TCR was recovered from a woman aged 30 to 39 in good health. DNA for the CDR3: TGTGCCAGTAAGGGGGGGACGGAGACCCAGTACTTC. It translates to CASKGGTETQYF.